The 4 T cell receptor beta chains reported below all come from one sample, sequenced in a study of blood T cell repertoires in COVID-19. The data were produced by immunoSEQ multiplex PCR, yet TCRdb's version contains in-frame clones alone and is incomplete. The table includes about 220,000 clones, roughly 75% detected once. The sample consisted of peripheral blood. These receptors came from a woman between 65 and 79 years old with acute or convalescent COVID-19.

The chain uses TRBV7-9 and TRBJ2-3, with D perhaps TRBD2 (6 bases). The V end was cut by 9 bases, the J end by 0 bases, with 13 bases between. Germline loops: CDR1 SEHNR, CDR2 FQNEAQ (reference sequence). CDR3 length: 14 residues. This CDR3 reads CARGGRTSTDTQYF. CDR3 nucleotides: TGTGCCAGGGGAGGACGGACTAGCACAGATACGCAGTATTTT.

The genes are TRBV7-2 and TRBJ2-7; TRBD1 matches at 8 bases. The CDR3 spans 14 residues. V shed 4 bases and J 4 bases; nucleotides not matched to a gene: 6. Germline V gene sequence: CDR1 SGHTA, CDR2 FQGNSA. The CDR3 nucleotides are TGTGCCAGCAGCTCCGGGACAGGATTTTACGAGCAGTACTTC. Translated, it gives CASSSGTGFYEQYF.

This clone was seen only a few times. This chain joins TRBV18 and TRBJ2-7; D not certain. The germline gives CDR1 KGHSH, CDR2 LQKENI. The CDR3 covers 14 residues. The ends were cut back, 6 bases at V and 5 bases at J, with 17 bases in the middle. The CDR3 coding sequence is TGTGCCAGCTCTCCCCTTGGAGCTGGAGACGAGCAGTACTTC. As protein: CASSPLGAGDEQYF.

The genes are TRBV5-5 and TRBJ2-7; unclear D gene. CDR1 and CDR2 from the germline V gene are SGHKS and YYEKEE (reference sequence). Trimming left V 0 bases short and J 2 bases short, with 12 bases between. The CDR3 totals 15 residues. The chain's CDR3 is CASSLAPQDTYEQYF. Written as DNA, the CDR3 is TGTGCCAGCAGCTTGGCCCCCCAGGATACCTACGAGCAGTACTTC.